Sequencing of this T cell receptor beta chain was carried out in a study of cytomegalovirus exposure and HLA in healthy donors. Primers: 60 Vbeta forward and 13 Jbeta reverse. Some clones are missing from TCRdb's copy, which holds only in-frame ones; the method was immunoSEQ multiplex PCR. The sample contains 210,000 or so clones, around 86% of which appear only once. Trimming at V came to 6 bases and at J to 4 bases, leaving 11 bases not matched to a gene. The germline CDR1 and CDR2 sequences are MDHEN and SYDVKM. This CDR3 region has 16 residues. This chain joins TRBV28 and TRBJ2-3; 9 nucleotides match TRBD1. The clonotype comes from a woman between 45 and 60 years old in good health and CMV-seropositive. The specimen sequenced was PBMCs. CDR3 in amino acids: CASSLTPGQGADTQYF. The CDR3 coding sequence is TGTGCCAGCAGCCTTACCCCGGGACAGGGCGCAGATACGCAGTATTTT.